This TCR beta chain was sequenced during a study of tumor and adjacent non-tumor tissue in lung cancer. Three rounds of nested PCR, following a modified ARM-PCR protocol, produced the TCRbeta library. TCRdb re-called the multiplex PCR reads with MiXCR, one entry per CDR3 protein. The sample records under 150,000 distinct CDR3 sequences, about 66% being singletons. CDR3 length equals 13 residues. Trimming took off 6 bases at V and 3 bases at J, with 11 bases between the two ends. Germline loops: CDR1 SQVTM, CDR2 ANQGSEA. Study-level findings and limits: Top 100 clones took a larger repertoire share in normal lung.

As for this clonotype: The antigen is undetermined.

RNA was extracted from bulk tissue without any cell sorting. Input material: lung tumor tissue. This rearrangement joins TRBV29-1 to TRBJ1-4; D remains ambiguous. The receptor comes from a man aged 25-45 years with non-small cell lung cancer. CDR3 bases: TGCAGCGTCATGGCTGCATCTAATGAAAAACTGTTTTTT. It yields the protein CSVMAASNEKLFF.